This is a list of T cell receptor beta chains from one sample in a study of regulatory T cells in long-lasting Graves disease. TCRdb reprocessed the multiplex PCR reads with MiXCR, giving one entry per CDR3 protein. The sample includes 620,000 or so distinct CDR3 sequences, approximately 15% of them seen just once. This sample was shared with a second study, whose subject was T cells in Graves' hyperthyroidism and ophthalmopathy.

The specimen comprised peripheral blood mononuclear cells (PBMCs), sampled at new diagnosis, from a patient treated with antithyroid drugs. These receptors all stem from a woman aged 25 to 39 with Graves disease. CDR3s include the opening cysteine and the closing phenylalanine or tryptophan. The order of the fields is D gene, J gene, V gene, clone size, CDR3 protein, CDR3 DNA. A D gene is named only where the DNA matches it firmly. A row's size may be missing; if present it is once, few, many or a size class.

d_call: TRBD2; j_call: TRBJ2-1; v_call: TRBV9; clone_size: -; cdr3_aa: CASSGKGGLADNNEQFF; cdr3_nt: TGTGCCAGCAGCGGGAAGGGAGGACTAGCGGACAACAATGAGCAGTTCTTC
d_call: -; j_call: TRBJ2-1; v_call: TRBV28; clone_size: -; cdr3_aa: CASSFFGRRNYNEQFF; cdr3_nt: TGTGCCAGCAGTTTTTTTGGGCGGAGAAACTACAATGAGCAGTTCTTC
d_call: -; j_call: TRBJ2-1; v_call: TRBV10-3; clone_size: -; cdr3_aa: CASSEGFGSYNEQFF; cdr3_nt: TGTGCCAGCAGTGAAGGCTTCGGCTCCTACAATGAGCAGTTCTTC
d_call: -; j_call: TRBJ1-1; v_call: TRBV11-2; clone_size: -; cdr3_aa: CASSGAASLNTEAFF; cdr3_nt: TGTGCCAGCAGCGGCGCAGCAAGCCTGAACACTGAAGCTTTCTTT
d_call: -; j_call: TRBJ2-7; v_call: TRBV4-2; clone_size: few; cdr3_aa: CASSRTGTQYEQYF; cdr3_nt: TGTGCCAGCAGCCGTACCGGGACACAATACGAGCAGTACTTC
d_call: TRBD1; j_call: TRBJ1-4; v_call: TRBV7-6; clone_size: -; cdr3_aa: CASTPTGGSEKLFF; cdr3_nt: TGTGCCAGCACGCCGACAGGGGGTTCTGAAAAACTGTTTTTT
d_call: -; j_call: TRBJ1-5; v_call: TRBV29-1; clone_size: many; cdr3_aa: CSGTDQNSNQPQHF; cdr3_nt: TGCAGCGGGACAGACCAAAATAGCAATCAGCCCCAGCATTTT
d_call: -; j_call: TRBJ1-2; v_call: TRBV19; clone_size: -; cdr3_aa: CASQRSASNYGYTF; cdr3_nt: TGTGCCAGCCAAAGGAGTGCGTCTAACTATGGCTACACCTTC
d_call: -; j_call: TRBJ2-7; v_call: TRBV28; clone_size: -; cdr3_aa: CASSFEGTSYEQYF; cdr3_nt: TGTGCCAGCAGTTTCGAGGGGACGTCCTACGAGCAGTACTTC
d_call: TRBD1; j_call: TRBJ2-5; v_call: TRBV30; clone_size: few; cdr3_aa: CAWERDSHETQYF; cdr3_nt: TGTGCCTGGGAAAGGGACAGCCATGAGACCCAGTACTTC
d_call: TRBD2; j_call: TRBJ2-2; v_call: TRBV6-2/TRBV6-3; clone_size: -; cdr3_aa: CASISGRALTGELFF; cdr3_nt: TGTGCCAGCATTAGCGGGAGGGCCCTCACCGGGGAGCTGTTTTTT
d_call: -; j_call: TRBJ1-2; v_call: TRBV20-1; clone_size: many; cdr3_aa: CSANYGYTF; cdr3_nt: TGCAGTGCTAACTATGGCTACACCTTC
d_call: -; j_call: TRBJ1-1; v_call: TRBV28; clone_size: many; cdr3_aa: CASESQTVNTEAFF; cdr3_nt: TGTGCCAGCGAATCCCAGACTGTGAACACTGAAGCTTTCTTT
d_call: -; j_call: TRBJ2-5; v_call: TRBV6-5; clone_size: many; cdr3_aa: CASSYSNSIGLMMETQYF; cdr3_nt: TGTGCCAGCAGTTACTCCAATTCAATTGGACTAATGATGGAGACCCAGTACTTC
d_call: -; j_call: TRBJ2-7; v_call: TRBV11-2; clone_size: many; cdr3_aa: CASSLEFNHYEQYF; cdr3_nt: TGTGCCAGCAGCTTAGAGTTCAATCACTACGAGCAGTACTTC
d_call: -; j_call: TRBJ1-2; v_call: TRBV7-6; clone_size: many; cdr3_aa: CASSFPLAGGGYTF; cdr3_nt: TGTGCCAGCAGCTTCCCACTGGCCGGGGGGGGCTACACCTTC
d_call: TRBD1; j_call: TRBJ1-2; v_call: TRBV11-2; clone_size: many; cdr3_aa: CASSSSGGAGYGYTF; cdr3_nt: TGTGCCAGCAGCTCGTCAGGGGGCGCGGGCTATGGCTACACCTTC
d_call: TRBD2; j_call: TRBJ2-7; v_call: TRBV12-3/TRBV12-4; clone_size: -; cdr3_aa: CASSPTSGSLYEQYF; cdr3_nt: TGTGCCAGCAGTCCCACTAGCGGGAGTTTGTACGAGCAGTACTTC
d_call: -; j_call: TRBJ1-6; v_call: TRBV6-5; clone_size: -; cdr3_aa: CASSYGGANSPLHF; cdr3_nt: TGTGCCAGCAGTTACGGGGGTGCTAATTCACCCCTCCACTTT
d_call: TRBD2; j_call: TRBJ2-2; v_call: TRBV3-1; clone_size: -; cdr3_aa: CASSRRGLAGIGELFF; cdr3_nt: TGTGCCAGCAGCCGGAGGGGACTAGCGGGAATCGGGGAGCTGTTTTTT
d_call: -; j_call: TRBJ2-3; v_call: TRBV9; clone_size: -; cdr3_aa: CASSVDSKDGTDTQYF; cdr3_nt: TGTGCCAGCAGCGTAGATTCGAAGGACGGCACAGATACGCAGTATTTT
d_call: TRBD2; j_call: TRBJ2-1; v_call: TRBV28; clone_size: many; cdr3_aa: CASSLVGLAGEDEQFF; cdr3_nt: TGTGCCAGCAGTTTAGTTGGACTAGCGGGAGAGGATGAGCAGTTCTTC
d_call: TRBD1; j_call: TRBJ2-2; v_call: TRBV28; clone_size: -; cdr3_aa: CASSTGGFTGELFF; cdr3_nt: TGTGCCAGCTCGACAGGGGGTTTCACCGGGGAGCTGTTTTTT
d_call: TRBD2; j_call: TRBJ2-1; v_call: TRBV11-2; clone_size: many; cdr3_aa: CASSLGALAARDEQFF; cdr3_nt: TGTGCCAGCAGCTTAGGAGCGCTAGCGGCGAGGGATGAGCAGTTCTTC
d_call: TRBD1; j_call: TRBJ1-5; v_call: TRBV28; clone_size: many; cdr3_aa: CASRYQGASNQPQHF; cdr3_nt: TGTGCCAGCAGGTACCAGGGGGCCAGCAATCAGCCCCAGCATTTT
d_call: -; j_call: TRBJ2-2; v_call: TRBV3-1; clone_size: few; cdr3_aa: CASSQAGPGELFF; cdr3_nt: TGTGCCAGCAGCCAAGCAGGGCCCGGGGAGCTGTTTTTT
d_call: -; j_call: TRBJ2-5; v_call: TRBV6-5; clone_size: -; cdr3_aa: CASSYVNSKETQYF; cdr3_nt: TGTGCCAGCAGTTACGTGAACAGTAAAGAGACCCAGTACTTC
d_call: -; j_call: TRBJ2-5; v_call: TRBV24-1; clone_size: many; cdr3_aa: CATSDLWGFQETQYF; cdr3_nt: TGTGCCACCAGTGATTTGTGGGGGTTCCAAGAGACCCAGTACTTC
d_call: TRBD1; j_call: TRBJ2-2; v_call: TRBV11-2; clone_size: many; cdr3_aa: CASSLGQATGELFF; cdr3_nt: TGTGCCAGCAGCCTCGGACAGGCTACCGGGGAGCTGTTTTTT
d_call: -; j_call: TRBJ1-1; v_call: TRBV12-3/TRBV12-4; clone_size: many; cdr3_aa: CASSLGTSGTEAFF; cdr3_nt: TGTGCCAGTAGTTTAGGGACCTCAGGAACTGAAGCTTTCTTT
d_call: TRBD1; j_call: TRBJ1-3; v_call: TRBV7-3; clone_size: -; cdr3_aa: CASSFSGAQQGCTGNTIYF; cdr3_nt: TGTGCCAGCAGCTTTTCCGGGGCCCAACAGGGGTGTACTGGAAACACCATATATTTT
d_call: -; j_call: TRBJ2-3; v_call: TRBV28; clone_size: -; cdr3_aa: CASSLVRVTDTQYF; cdr3_nt: TGTGCCAGCAGTTTAGTACGGGTCACAGATACGCAGTATTTT
d_call: TRBD2; j_call: TRBJ2-1; v_call: TRBV2; clone_size: -; cdr3_aa: CASRTSGLYNEQFF; cdr3_nt: TGCGCCAGCCGGACTAGCGGCCTCTACAATGAGCAGTTCTTC
d_call: TRBD2; j_call: TRBJ2-2; v_call: TRBV5-1; clone_size: few; cdr3_aa: CASSSLLAGGTGELFF; cdr3_nt: TGCGCCAGCAGCTCCTTACTAGCGGGAGGGACCGGGGAGCTGTTTTTT
d_call: -; j_call: TRBJ2-7; v_call: TRBV7-2; clone_size: many; cdr3_aa: CASSKSMGETYEQYF; cdr3_nt: TGTGCCAGCAGCAAGAGCATGGGTGAAACCTACGAGCAGTACTTC
d_call: -; j_call: TRBJ2-3; v_call: TRBV29-1; clone_size: -; cdr3_aa: CSVDLGRGADTQYF; cdr3_nt: TGCAGCGTTGACCTTGGCCGCGGTGCAGATACGCAGTATTTT
d_call: TRBD1; j_call: TRBJ2-7; v_call: TRBV29-1; clone_size: -; cdr3_aa: CSVEEGGTGVAYEQYF; cdr3_nt: TGCAGCGTTGAAGAAGGAGGGACAGGGGTCGCCTACGAGCAGTACTTC
d_call: TRBD2; j_call: TRBJ2-1; v_call: TRBV28; clone_size: many; cdr3_aa: CASSSRTSGKYEQFF; cdr3_nt: TGTGCCAGCAGTTCTCGGACTAGCGGTAAATATGAGCAGTTCTTC
d_call: -; j_call: TRBJ2-7; v_call: TRBV29-1; clone_size: many; cdr3_aa: CSGRSAGDEQYF; cdr3_nt: TGCAGCGGTCGCTCGGCCGGGGACGAGCAGTACTTC
d_call: -; j_call: TRBJ1-5; v_call: TRBV15; clone_size: -; cdr3_aa: CATSRDHTGVQPQHF; cdr3_nt: TGTGCCACCAGCAGAGACCACACGGGGGTCCAGCCCCAGCATTTT
d_call: -; j_call: TRBJ2-3; v_call: TRBV7-2; clone_size: many; cdr3_aa: CASSPRTNPLSTDTQYF; cdr3_nt: TGTGCCAGCAGCCCTCGAACCAACCCTCTAAGCACAGATACGCAGTATTTT
d_call: -; j_call: TRBJ1-5; v_call: TRBV2; clone_size: few; cdr3_aa: CASNLEGRMVQPQHF; cdr3_nt: TGTGCCAGCAATCTTGAGGGGAGGATGGTTCAGCCCCAGCATTTT
d_call: -; j_call: TRBJ2-7; v_call: TRBV7-2; clone_size: many; cdr3_aa: CASRGEAYEQYF; cdr3_nt: TGTGCCAGCAGGGGGGAAGCCTACGAGCAGTACTTC
d_call: TRBD1; j_call: TRBJ2-2; v_call: TRBV5-1; clone_size: once; cdr3_aa: CASSLLTGGATGELFF; cdr3_nt: TGCGCCAGCAGCCTGCTGACAGGGGGCGCAACCGGGGAGCTGTTTTTT
d_call: TRBD2; j_call: TRBJ2-3; v_call: TRBV18; clone_size: -; cdr3_aa: CASSLGLAGVMSTDTQYF; cdr3_nt: TGTGCCAGCTCACTGGGACTAGCGGGAGTTATGAGCACAGATACGCAGTATTTT